Below, one TCR beta chain is given with its context. The sample belongs to a study of cytomegalovirus exposure and HLA in healthy donors. The germline CDR1 and CDR2 sequences are SGHKS and YYEKEE (reference sequence). This CDR3 has 15 residues. The V segment lost 2 bases and the J segment 2 bases; nucleotides outside the gene matches: 4. PCR used 60 Vbeta primers and 13 Jbeta primers. TCRdb's copy holds only in-frame clones and misses some; the assay was immunoSEQ multiplex PCR. Of around 100,000 clones in the sample, about 70% were seen once. The receptor comes from a man over 45 in good health and CMV-seropositive. What was sequenced was PBMCs. The chain joins TRBV5-5 to TRBJ1-5, with 7 bases lining up with TRBD1. CDR3 sequence (DNA): TGTGCCAGCAGCTTCGACAGGGAGGGCAATCAGCCCCAGCATTTT. It codes for CASSFDREGNQPQHF.